This T cell receptor (beta chain) was obtained from a study of shared clonotypes between healthy human individuals. Regarding the study as a whole: Among four donors, approximately 5.4% of naive CD4 clonotypes were found in common.

In the naive CD8 group, cells lacked CD45RO and were positively selected for CCR7, so terminally differentiated effector memory CD45RA+ cells were left out. An approximately 220 ng quantity of DNA, approximately 29,000 T cell genomes, went into the sorted-subset replicate PCRs. The repertoire was sequenced with immunoSEQ multiplex PCR; TCRdb's copy has only in-frame clones and lacks some. The data hold about 2.1 million clones, with about 93% observed a single time. The CDR3 length is 15 residues. V was trimmed by 0 bases and J by 1 base, leaving 7 bases between them. Germline assignment: CDR1 LNHNV and CDR2 YYDKDF (reference sequence). On this clone itself: As yet, its antigen is unknown. Other DNA sequences from this sample encode an identical CDR3 as well.

The source of this sequence is a man aged 18 to 29 in good health. Some clones in this sample may be carry-over from other donors' samples. This chain links TRBV15 with TRBJ1-3, with D unclear. The sequenced sample was naive CD8+ T cells from PBMCs. CDR3 nucleotides: TGTGCCACCAGCAGAGATCGTGGGTCTGGAAACACCATATATTTT. It specifies CATSRDRGSGNTIYF.